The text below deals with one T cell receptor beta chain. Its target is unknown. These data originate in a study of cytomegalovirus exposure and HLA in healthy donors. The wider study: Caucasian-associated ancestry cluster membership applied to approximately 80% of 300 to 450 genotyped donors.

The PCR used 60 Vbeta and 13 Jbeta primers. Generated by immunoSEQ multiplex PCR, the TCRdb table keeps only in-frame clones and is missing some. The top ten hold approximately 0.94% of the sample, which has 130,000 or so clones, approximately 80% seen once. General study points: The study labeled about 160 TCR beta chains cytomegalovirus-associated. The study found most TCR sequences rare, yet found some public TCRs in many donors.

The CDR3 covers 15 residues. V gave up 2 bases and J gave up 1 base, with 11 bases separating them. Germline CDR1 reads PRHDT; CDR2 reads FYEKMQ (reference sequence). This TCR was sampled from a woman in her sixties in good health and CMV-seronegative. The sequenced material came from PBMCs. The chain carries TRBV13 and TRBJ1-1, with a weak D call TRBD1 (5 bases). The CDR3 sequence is CASSLIRQGNTEAFF. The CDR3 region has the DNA TGTGCCAGCAGCTTAATTCGGCAGGGGAACACTGAAGCTTTCTTT. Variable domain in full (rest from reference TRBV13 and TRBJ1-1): AAGVIQSPRHLIKEKRETATLKCYPIPRHDTVYWYQQGPGQDPQFLISFYEKMQSDKGSIPDRFSAQQFSDYHSELNMSSLELGDSALYFCASSLIRQGNTEAFFGQGTRLTVV.